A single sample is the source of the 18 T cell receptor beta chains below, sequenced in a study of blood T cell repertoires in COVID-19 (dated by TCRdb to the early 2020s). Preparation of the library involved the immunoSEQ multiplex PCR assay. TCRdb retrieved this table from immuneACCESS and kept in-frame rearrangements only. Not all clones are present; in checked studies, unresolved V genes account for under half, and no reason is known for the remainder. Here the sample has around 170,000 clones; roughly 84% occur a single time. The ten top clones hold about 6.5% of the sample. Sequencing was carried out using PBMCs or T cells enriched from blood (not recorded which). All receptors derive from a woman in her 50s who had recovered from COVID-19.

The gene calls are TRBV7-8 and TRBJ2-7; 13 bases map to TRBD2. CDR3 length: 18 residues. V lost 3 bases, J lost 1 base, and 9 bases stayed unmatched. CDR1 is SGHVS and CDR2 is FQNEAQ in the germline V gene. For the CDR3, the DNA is TGTGCCAGCAGCTTGAGACTAGCGGGAGGTCTAGGGTCCTACGAGCAGTACTTC. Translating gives CASSLRLAGGLGSYEQYF.

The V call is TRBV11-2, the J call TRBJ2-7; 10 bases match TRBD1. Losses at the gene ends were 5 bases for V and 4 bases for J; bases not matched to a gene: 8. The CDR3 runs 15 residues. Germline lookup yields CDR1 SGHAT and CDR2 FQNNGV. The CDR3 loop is CASSTSDRGPYEQYF. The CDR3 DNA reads TGTGCCAGCAGCACCAGTGACAGGGGGCCATACGAGCAGTACTTC.

The CDR3 DNA is TGTGCCAGCAGCATATTGGGACAGGCATGTTTGGAGACCCAGTACTTC. Its protein is CASSILGQACLETQYF. The rearrangement links TRBV21-1 to TRBJ2-5; the table's D gene call, TRBD1, was not cross checked with the DNA. TRBV21-1 has pseudogene status. This CDR3 is built from 16 residues.

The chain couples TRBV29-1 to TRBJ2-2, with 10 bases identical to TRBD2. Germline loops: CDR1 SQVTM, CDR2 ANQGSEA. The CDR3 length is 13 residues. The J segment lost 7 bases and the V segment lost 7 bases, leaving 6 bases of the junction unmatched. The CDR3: CSARTSGNGELFF. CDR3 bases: TGCAGCGCGAGGACTAGCGGAAACGGGGAGCTGTTTTTT.

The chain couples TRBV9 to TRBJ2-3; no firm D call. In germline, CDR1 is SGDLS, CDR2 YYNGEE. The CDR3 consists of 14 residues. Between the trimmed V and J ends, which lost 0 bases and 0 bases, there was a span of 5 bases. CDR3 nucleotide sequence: TGTGCCAGCAGCGTAGCCCGGAGCACAGATACGCAGTATTTT. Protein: CASSVARSTDTQYF. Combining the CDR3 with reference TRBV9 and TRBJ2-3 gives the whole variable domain DSGVTQTPKHLITATGQRVTLRCSPRSGDLSVYWYQQSLDQGLQFLIQYYNGEERAKGNILERFSAQQFPDLHSELNLSSLELGDSALYFCASSVARSTDTQYFGPGTRLTVL.

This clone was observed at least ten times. The CDR3 spells CASSEALASSYEQYF. Written as DNA, the CDR3 is TGTGCCAGCAGTGAAGCACTAGCGAGCTCCTACGAGCAGTACTTC. The chain couples TRBV6-1 to TRBJ2-7; 7 nucleotides agree with TRBD2. The V segment lost 0 bases and the J segment 0 bases; nucleotides outside the gene matches: 2. The CDR3 is made up of 15 amino acids. CDR1 and CDR2 (germline): MNHNS, SASEGT.

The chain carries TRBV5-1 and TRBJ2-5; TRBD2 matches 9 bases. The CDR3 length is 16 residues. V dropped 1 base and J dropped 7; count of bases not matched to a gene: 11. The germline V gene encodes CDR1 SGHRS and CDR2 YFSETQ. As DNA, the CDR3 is TGCGCCAGCAGCTTGCTCTTAGCGGGAGATTTAGGGACCCAGTACTTC. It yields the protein CASSLLLAGDLGTQYF.

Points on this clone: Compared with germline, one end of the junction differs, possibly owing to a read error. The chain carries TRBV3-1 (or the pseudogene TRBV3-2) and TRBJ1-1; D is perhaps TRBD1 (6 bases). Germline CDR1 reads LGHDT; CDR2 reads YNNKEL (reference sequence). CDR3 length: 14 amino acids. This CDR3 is CASTQRGQNTEAFF. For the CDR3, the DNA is TGTGCCAGCACCCAAAGGGGACAGAACACTGAAGCTTTCTTT.

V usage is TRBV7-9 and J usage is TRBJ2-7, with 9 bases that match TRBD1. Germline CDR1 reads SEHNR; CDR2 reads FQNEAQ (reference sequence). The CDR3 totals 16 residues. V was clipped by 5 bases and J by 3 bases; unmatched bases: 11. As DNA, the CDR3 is TGTGCCAGCAGCCCCCCGGGACAGGGTGGGCTCTACGAGCAGTACTTC. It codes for CASSPPGQGGLYEQYF. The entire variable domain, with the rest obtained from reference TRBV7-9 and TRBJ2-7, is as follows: DTGVSQNPRHKITKRGQNVTFRCDPISEHNRLYWYRQTLGQGPEFLTYFQNEAQLEKSRLLSDRFSAERPKGSFSTLEIQRTEQGDSAMYLCASSPPGQGGLYEQYFGPGTRLTVT.

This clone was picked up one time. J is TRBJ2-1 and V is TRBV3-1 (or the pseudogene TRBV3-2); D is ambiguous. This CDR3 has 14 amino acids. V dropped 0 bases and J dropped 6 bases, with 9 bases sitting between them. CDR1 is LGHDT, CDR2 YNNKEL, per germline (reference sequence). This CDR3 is CASSQDSVSNEQFF. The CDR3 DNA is TGTGCCAGCAGCCAAGACTCAGTTTCCAATGAGCAGTTCTTC.

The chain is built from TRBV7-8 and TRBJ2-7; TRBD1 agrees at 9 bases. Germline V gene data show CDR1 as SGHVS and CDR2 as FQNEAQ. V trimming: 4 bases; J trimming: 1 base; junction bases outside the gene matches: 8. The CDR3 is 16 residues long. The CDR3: CASSSWTGEGSYEQYF. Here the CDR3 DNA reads TGTGCCAGCAGCTCCTGGACAGGGGAAGGTTCCTACGAGCAGTACTTC.

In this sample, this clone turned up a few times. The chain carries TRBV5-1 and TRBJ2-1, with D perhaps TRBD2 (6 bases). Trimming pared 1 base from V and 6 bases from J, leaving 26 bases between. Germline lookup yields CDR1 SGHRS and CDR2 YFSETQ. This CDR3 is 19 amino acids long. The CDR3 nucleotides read TGCGCCAGCAGCTTGACACGGGGCGCAGGAGGGAGAGGCGTCAATGAGCAGTTCTTC. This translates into CASSLTRGAGGRGVNEQFF.

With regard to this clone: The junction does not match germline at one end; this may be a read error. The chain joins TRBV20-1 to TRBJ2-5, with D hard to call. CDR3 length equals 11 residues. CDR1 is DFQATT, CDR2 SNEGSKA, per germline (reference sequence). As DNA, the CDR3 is TGCAGCGCTAGGTCCGGAGAGACCCAGTACTTC. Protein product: CSARSGETQYF.

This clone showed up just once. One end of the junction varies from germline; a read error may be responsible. CDR3 sequence: CASSPGVGQRPDF. The CDR3, as DNA: TGTGCCAGCAGCCCAGGGGTCGGGCAGAGGCCAGACTTC. The chain carries TRBV7-9 and TRBJ2-7; possibly TRBD1 for D (6 bases). Germline assignment: CDR1 SEHNR and CDR2 FQNEAQ (reference sequence). The CDR3 is 13 residues long.

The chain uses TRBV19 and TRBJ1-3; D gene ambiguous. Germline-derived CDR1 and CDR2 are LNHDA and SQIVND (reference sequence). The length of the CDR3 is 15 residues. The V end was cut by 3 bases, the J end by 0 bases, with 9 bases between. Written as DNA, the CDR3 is TGTGCCAGTAGTATTGAAGGGAGCTCTGGAAACACCATATATTTT. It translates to CASSIEGSSGNTIYF.

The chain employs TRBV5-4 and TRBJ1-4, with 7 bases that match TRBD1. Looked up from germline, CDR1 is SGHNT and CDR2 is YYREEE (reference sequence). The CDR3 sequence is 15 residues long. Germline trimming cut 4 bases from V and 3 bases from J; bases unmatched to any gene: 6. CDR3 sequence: CASSEGARANEKLFF. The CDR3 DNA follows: TGTGCCAGCAGCGAGGGGGCAAGGGCTAATGAAAAACTGTTTTTT. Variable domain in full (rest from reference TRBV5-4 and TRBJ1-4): ETGVTQSPTHLIKTRGQQVTLRCSSQSGHNTVSWYQQALGQGPQFIFQYYREEENGRGNFPPRFSGLQFPNYSSELNVNALELDDSALYLCASSEGARANEKLFFGSGTQLSVL.

The CDR3 loop is CASSLSRGAVYGYTF. As DNA, the CDR3 is TGTGCCAGCAGTTTATCGCGGGGAGCAGTCTATGGCTACACCTTC. V gene TRBV28 combines with J gene TRBJ1-2; D remains ambiguous. The CDR3 spans 15 residues. Germline CDR1 and CDR2: MDHEN and SYDVKM. The V gene lost 1 base and the J gene lost 4 bases, with 13 bases spanning the gap.

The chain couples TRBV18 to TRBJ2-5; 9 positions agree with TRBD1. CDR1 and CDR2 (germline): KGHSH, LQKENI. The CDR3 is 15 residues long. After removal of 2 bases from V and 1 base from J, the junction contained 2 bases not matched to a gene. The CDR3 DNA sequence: TGTGCCAGCTCACCAGGGACAGGGTTCCAAGAGACCCAGTACTTC. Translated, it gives CASSPGTGFQETQYF.